This T cell receptor beta chain came from a study of regulatory T cells in long-lasting Graves disease. HTBI primers from iRepertoire and Arm-PCR of CDR3 regions yielded the TCR beta libraries. TCRdb passed the multiplex PCR reads through MiXCR, listing each CDR3 protein once. Here the sample spans approximately 480,000 distinct CDR3 sequences, around 16% being singletons. V dropped 7 bases and J dropped 3 bases, with 15 bases sitting between them. Germline-derived CDR1 and CDR2 are LGHDT and YNNKEL (reference sequence). The CDR3 contains 14 residues. Time point specified: newly diagnosed GD, antithyroid drugs for less than 3 months. PBMCs provided the RNA from which the TCR library was made. This clonotype appeared a few times. These data were also filed under a second study, of T cells in Graves' hyperthyroidism and ophthalmopathy.

The chain links TRBV3-1 to TRBJ1-1; D remains ambiguous. The input for sequencing was peripheral blood mononuclear cells (PBMCs), taken at new diagnosis, from a patient treated with antithyroid drugs. This receptor was taken from a man aged 40-49 years with Graves disease. The CDR3 DNA follows: TGTGCCAGCATAAAAGAAGGCAGCTACACTGAAGCTTTCTTT. Its translation is CASIKEGSYTEAFF.